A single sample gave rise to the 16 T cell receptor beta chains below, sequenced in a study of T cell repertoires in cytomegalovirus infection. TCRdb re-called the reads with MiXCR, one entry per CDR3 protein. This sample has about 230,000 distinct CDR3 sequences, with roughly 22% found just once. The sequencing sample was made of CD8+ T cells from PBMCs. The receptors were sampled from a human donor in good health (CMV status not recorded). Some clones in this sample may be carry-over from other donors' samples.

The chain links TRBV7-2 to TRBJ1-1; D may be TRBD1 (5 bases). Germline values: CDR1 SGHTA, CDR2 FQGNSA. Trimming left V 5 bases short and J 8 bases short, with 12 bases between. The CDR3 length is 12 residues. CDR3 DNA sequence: TGTGCCAGCAGCCGCGGGGGAGCAGAAGCTTTCTTT. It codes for CASSRGGAEAFF. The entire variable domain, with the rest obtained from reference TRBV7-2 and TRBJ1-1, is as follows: GAGVSQSPSNKVTEKGKDVELRCDPISGHTALYWYRQSLGQGLEFLIYFQGNSAPDKSGLPSDRFSAERTGGSVSTLTIQRTQQEDSAVYLCASSRGGAEAFFGQGTRLTVV.

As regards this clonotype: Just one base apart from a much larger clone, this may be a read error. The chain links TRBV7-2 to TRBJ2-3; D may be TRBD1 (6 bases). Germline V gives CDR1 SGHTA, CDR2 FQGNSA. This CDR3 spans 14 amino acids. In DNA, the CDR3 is TGTGCCAGGAGCTTTCCAGGGGACGTGGATACGCAGTATTTT. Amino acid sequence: CARSFPGDVDTQYF.

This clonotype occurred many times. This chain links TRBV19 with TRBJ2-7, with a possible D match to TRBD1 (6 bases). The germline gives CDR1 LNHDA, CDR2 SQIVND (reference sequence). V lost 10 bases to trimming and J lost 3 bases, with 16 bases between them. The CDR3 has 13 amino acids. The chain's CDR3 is CATLDRLNYEQYF. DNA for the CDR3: TGTGCCACCCTGGACAGACTAAACTACGAGCAGTACTTC.

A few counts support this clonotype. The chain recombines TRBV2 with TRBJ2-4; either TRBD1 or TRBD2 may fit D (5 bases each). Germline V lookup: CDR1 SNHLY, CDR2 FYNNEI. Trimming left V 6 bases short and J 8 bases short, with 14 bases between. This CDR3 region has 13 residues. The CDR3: CASSAPGTDIQYF. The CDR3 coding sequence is TGTGCCAGCAGCGCCCCGGGGACGGACATTCAGTACTTC.

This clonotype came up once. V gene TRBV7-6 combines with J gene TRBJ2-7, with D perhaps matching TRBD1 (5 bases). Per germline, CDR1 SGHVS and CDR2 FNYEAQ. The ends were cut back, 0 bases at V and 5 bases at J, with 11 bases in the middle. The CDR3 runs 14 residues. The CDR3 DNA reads TGTGCCAGCAGCTTAGCGGCAGGGATCAACGAGCAGTACTTC. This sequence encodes CASSLAAGINEQYF.

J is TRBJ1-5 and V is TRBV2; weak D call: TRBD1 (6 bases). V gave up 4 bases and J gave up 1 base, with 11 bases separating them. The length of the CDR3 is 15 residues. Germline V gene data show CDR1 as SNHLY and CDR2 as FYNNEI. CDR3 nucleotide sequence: TGTGCCAGCAGTGTCCGAGGACAGAGCAATCAGCCCCAGCATTTT. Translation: CASSVRGQSNQPQHF.

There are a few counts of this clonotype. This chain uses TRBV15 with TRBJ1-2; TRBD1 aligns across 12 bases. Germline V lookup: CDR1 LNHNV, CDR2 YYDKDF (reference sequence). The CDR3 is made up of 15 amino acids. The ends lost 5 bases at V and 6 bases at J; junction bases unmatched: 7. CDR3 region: CATSPSGQGANGYTF. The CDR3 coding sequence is TGTGCCACCAGCCCTTCGGGACAGGGGGCTAATGGCTACACCTTC.

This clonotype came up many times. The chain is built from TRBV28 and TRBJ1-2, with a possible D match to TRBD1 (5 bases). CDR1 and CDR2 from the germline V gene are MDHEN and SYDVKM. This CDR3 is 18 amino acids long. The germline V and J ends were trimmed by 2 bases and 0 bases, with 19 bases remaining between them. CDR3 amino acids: CASSLDSHLISSNYGYTF. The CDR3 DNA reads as TGTGCCAGCAGTTTAGACAGCCATCTTATATCCTCTAACTATGGCTACACCTTC.

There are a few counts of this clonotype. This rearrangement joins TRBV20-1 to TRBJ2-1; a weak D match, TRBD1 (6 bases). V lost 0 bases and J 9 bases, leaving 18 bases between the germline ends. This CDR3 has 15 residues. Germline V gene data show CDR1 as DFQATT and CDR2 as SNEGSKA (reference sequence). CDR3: CSARDIQGTNTEQFF. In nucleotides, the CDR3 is TGCAGTGCTAGAGATATTCAGGGGACAAACACTGAGCAGTTCTTC.

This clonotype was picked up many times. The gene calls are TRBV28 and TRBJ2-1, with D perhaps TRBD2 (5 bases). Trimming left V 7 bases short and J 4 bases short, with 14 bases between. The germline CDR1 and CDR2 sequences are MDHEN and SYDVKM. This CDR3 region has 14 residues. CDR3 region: CASTLLGPYNEQFF. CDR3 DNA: TGTGCCAGCACCCTACTAGGACCTTACAATGAGCAGTTCTTC.

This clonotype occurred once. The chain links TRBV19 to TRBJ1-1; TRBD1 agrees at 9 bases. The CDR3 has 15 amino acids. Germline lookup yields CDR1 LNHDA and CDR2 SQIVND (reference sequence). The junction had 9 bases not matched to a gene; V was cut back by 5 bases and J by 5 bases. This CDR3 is CASSPQQGAGTEAFF. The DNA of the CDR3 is TGTGCCAGTAGTCCTCAACAGGGGGCAGGAACTGAAGCTTTCTTT.

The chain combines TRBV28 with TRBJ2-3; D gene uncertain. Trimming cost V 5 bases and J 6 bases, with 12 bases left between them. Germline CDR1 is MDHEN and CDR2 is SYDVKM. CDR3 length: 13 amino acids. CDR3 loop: CASSRSTPDTQYF. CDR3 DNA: TGTGCCAGCAGTCGTTCGACCCCGGATACGCAGTATTTT.

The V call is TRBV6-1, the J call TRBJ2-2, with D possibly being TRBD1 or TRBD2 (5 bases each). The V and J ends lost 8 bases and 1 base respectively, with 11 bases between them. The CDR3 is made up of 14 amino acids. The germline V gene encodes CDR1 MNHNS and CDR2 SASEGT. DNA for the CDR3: TGTGCCAGCCCCAGGGAGAGGAACACCGGGGAGCTGTTTTTT. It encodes CASPRERNTGELFF.

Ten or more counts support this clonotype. CDR3 region: CASSLGPTNTGELFF. CDR3 DNA sequence: TGTGCCAGCAGCTTGGGGCCTACGAACACCGGGGAGCTGTTTTTT. This chain joins TRBV7-8 and TRBJ2-2, with D tentatively TRBD1 (5 bases). CDR1 is SGHVS and CDR2 is FQNEAQ in the germline V gene. V was pared by 3 bases and J by 0 bases, with 8 bases between. The CDR3 totals 15 residues.

The CDR3 sequence: CASSAGQHNSPLHF. The CDR3 DNA is TGTGCCAGCAGTGCGGGACAGCACAATTCACCCCTCCACTTT. The chain has TRBV6-1 and TRBJ1-6, with TRBD1 matching over 7 bases. The germline gives CDR1 MNHNS, CDR2 SASEGT. The CDR3 has 14 residues. The J segment lost 7 bases and the V segment lost 4 bases, leaving 4 bases of the junction unmatched.

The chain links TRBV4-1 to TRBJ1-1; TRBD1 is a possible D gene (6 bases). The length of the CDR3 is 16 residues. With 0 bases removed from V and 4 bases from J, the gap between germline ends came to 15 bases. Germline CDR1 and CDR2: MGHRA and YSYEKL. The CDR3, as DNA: TGCGCCAGCAGCCAAGAGGGGGGCGGTGGGGGCACTGAAGCTTTCTTT. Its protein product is CASSQEGGGGGTEAFF.